This T cell receptor beta chain derives from a study of graft-versus-host responses after intestinal transplantation. Study details: Anti-thymocyte globulin served as induction for all recipients, who then took tacrolimus and steroids for about three years. Overall study findings and caveats: Individuals carrying graft-donor T cell macrochimerism showed high graft-versus-host to host-versus-graft clonal ratios in allografts.

Profiled with immunoSEQ multiplex PCR; TCRdb holds only in-frame clones, not every one. Seen here are 20,000 to 25,000 clones, about four fifths observed once, and the top ten hold over 0.75%. Looked up from germline, CDR1 is MNHEY and CDR2 is SMNVEV (reference sequence). J was trimmed by 5 bases and V by 5 bases; bases with no gene match: 16. CDR3 length equals 17 residues. In the case of this clone: Its antigen is still unknown.

The chain couples TRBV27 to TRBJ1-1, with TRBD1 identical over 8 bases. Material: unstimulated CD8+ T cells sorted from spleen or lymph node cells, obtained before transplant. The TCR comes from a human donor who was the organ donor for an intestinal transplant. CDR3 sequence: CASSGRTGPRSLTEAFF. CDR3 nucleotide sequence: TGTGCCAGCAGTGGTAGGACAGGGCCCCGGTCGTTGACTGAAGCTTTCTTT.